What follows describes a single T cell receptor beta chain. CDR1 and CDR2 (germline): MNHNY, SVGAGI (reference sequence). The V and J ends lost 5 bases and 5 bases respectively, with 14 bases between them. The CDR3 spans 14 residues. Each CDR3 protein gets one entry after TCRdb re-called the reads with MiXCR. There are hundreds of thousands of distinct CDR3 sequences in the sample; roughly 24% occur only once, and 8% lies in the top ten. This entry comes from a study of T cell repertoires in cytomegalovirus infection. Sequencing was carried out using CD8+ T cells from PBMCs. The chain is built from TRBV6-6 and TRBJ2-3; D is unclear. This TCR came from a human donor in good health (CMV status not recorded). Some clones in this sample may be carry-over from other donors' samples. The CDR3 region has the DNA TGTGCCAGCAGTCCCCTCAACCAAGGAGATACGCAGTATTTT. This codes for CASSPLNQGDTQYF.